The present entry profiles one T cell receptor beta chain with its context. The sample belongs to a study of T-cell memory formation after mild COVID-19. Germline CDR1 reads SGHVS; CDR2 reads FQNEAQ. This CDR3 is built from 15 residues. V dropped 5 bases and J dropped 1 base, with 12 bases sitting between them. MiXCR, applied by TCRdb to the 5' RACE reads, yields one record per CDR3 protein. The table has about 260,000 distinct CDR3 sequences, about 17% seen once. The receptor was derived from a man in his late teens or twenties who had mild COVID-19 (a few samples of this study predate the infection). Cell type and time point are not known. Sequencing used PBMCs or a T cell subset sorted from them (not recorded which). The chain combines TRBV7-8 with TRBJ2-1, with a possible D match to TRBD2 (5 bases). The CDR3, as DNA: TGTGCCAGCAGCAAGCTCGCGGGTTCCTACAATGAGCAGTTCTTC. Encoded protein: CASSKLAGSYNEQFF.